The source of this T cell receptor (beta chain) is a study of blood T cell repertoires in COVID-19. V lost 3 bases to trimming and J lost 4 bases, with 10 bases between them. CDR3 length: 14 amino acids. Germline assignment: CDR1 MNHNS and CDR2 SASEGT. Method: immunoSEQ multiplex PCR; TCRdb's copy keeps in-frame clones and lacks some. The table has 250,000 or so clones, approximately 90% seen once. J is TRBJ1-5 and V is TRBV6-1, with D perhaps TRBD1 (6 bases). The TCR comes from a man in his forties or fifties who had recovered from COVID-19. Material for sequencing was PBMCs or T cells enriched from blood (not recorded which). In DNA form, the CDR3 reads TGTGCCAGCAGTGAGAGGACAGTTAATCAGCCCCAGCATTTT. Translated: CASSERTVNQPQHF.